The present TCR beta chain was sequenced within a study of T cell repertoires in cytomegalovirus infection. For this clonotype: Its antigen is unidentified.

The CDR3 covers 15 residues. Germline CDR1 and CDR2: DFQATT and SNEGSKA (reference sequence). The ends were cut back, 4 bases at V and 0 bases at J, with 13 bases in the middle. TCRdb re-analysed the reads in MiXCR, keeping a single row per CDR3 protein. The data show 85,000 to 130,000 distinct CDR3 sequences, 20% to 30% seen once. General observations from the study: The study found HLA-C-restricted CMV-specific TCR beta clonotypes dominating the ex vivo response.

This TCR was sampled from a human donor in good health (CMV status not recorded). Some clones in this sample may be carry-over from other donors' samples. The chain combines TRBV20-1 with TRBJ2-1; the D gene is possibly TRBD1 (7 bases). Specimen: CD8+ T cells from PBMCs. CDR3 nucleotides: TGCAGTGCTAAGGAGGGGGCAAGCTCCTACAATGAGCAGTTCTTC. This gives the protein CSAKEGASSYNEQFF.